This passage covers 23 T cell receptor beta chains from one sample sequenced in a study of blood T cell repertoires in COVID-19. Data came from immunoSEQ multiplex PCR; TCRdb stores just in-frame clones and leaves some out. The sample carries 130,000 to 150,000 clones, roughly nine tenths recorded once. Sample: peripheral blood. Receptors originate from a man aged 18 to 30 with COVID-19, enrolled during active disease.

The chain carries TRBV7-2 and TRBJ2-7; TRBD2 matches at 9 bases. CDR1 and CDR2 (germline): SGHTA, FQGNSA. The CDR3 totals 15 residues. The V segment lost 3 bases and the J segment 4 bases; nucleotides outside the gene matches: 7. The CDR3 sequence: CASSFGSGRSYEQYF. CDR3 in DNA: TGTGCCAGCAGCTTCGGTAGCGGGAGAAGTTACGAGCAGTACTTC. Drawing the rest from reference TRBV7-2 and TRBJ2-7, the complete variable domain is GAGVSQSPSNKVTEKGKDVELRCDPISGHTALYWYRQSLGQGLEFLIYFQGNSAPDKSGLPSDRFSAERTGGSVSTLTIQRTQQEDSAVYLCASSFGSGRSYEQYFGPGTRLTVT.

This clone was detected once. This chain links TRBV27 with TRBJ2-7, with 8 bases aligning to TRBD2. Germline V gene lookup returns CDR1 MNHEY and CDR2 SMNVEV (reference sequence). The CDR3 extends over 15 amino acids. Trimming at V came to 4 bases and at J to 1 base, leaving 6 bases not matched to a gene. This chain's CDR3 is CASSSPLAGSYEQYF. CDR3 DNA sequence: TGTGCCAGCAGTTCCCCCTTAGCGGGATCCTACGAGCAGTACTTC.

The chain employs TRBV5-6 and TRBJ2-5; unclear D gene. The CDR3 extends over 13 amino acids. Trimming took 0 bases from V and 6 from J, leaving 9 bases between them. Germline lookup yields CDR1 SGHDT and CDR2 YYEEEE. CDR3 region: CASSLELEKTQYF. The DNA for the CDR3 is TGTGCCAGCAGCTTGGAGTTAGAGAAGACCCAGTACTTC.

With regard to this clone: At one end, the junction sequence differs from germline, possibly due to a read error. The V call is TRBV6-6, the J call TRBJ1-4; D is perhaps TRBD1 (6 bases). CDR3 length: 14 amino acids. Germline CDR1 reads MNHNY; CDR2 reads SVGAGI (reference sequence). CDR3 DNA sequence: TGTGCCAGCCGAGACAACAGGGTTAATGAAAAACTGCTTTTT. Translation: CASRDNRVNEKLLF.

The V call is TRBV10-3, the J call TRBJ2-2, with 7 nucleotides matching TRBD2. V was pared by 3 bases and J by 5 bases, with 6 bases of the junction left unmatched. The CDR3 covers 15 residues. CDR1 and CDR2 from the germline V gene are ENHRY and SYGVKD. The CDR3 nucleotides read TGTGCCATCAGTGACGGGGGAGGGCCGACCGGGGAGCTGTTTTTT. Protein sequence: CAISDGGGPTGELFF.

The chain recombines TRBV6-5 with TRBJ2-7; no firm D call. This CDR3 has 12 amino acids. Trimming left V 2 bases short and J 5 bases short, with 7 bases between. The germline gives CDR1 MNHEY, CDR2 SVGAGI. For the CDR3, the DNA is TGTGCCAGCAGTTACCTGGGCCACGAGCAGTACTTC. It codes for CASSYLGHEQYF.

In its sample, this clone was seen once. The J gene is TRBJ2-2, the V gene TRBV5-1; weak D call: TRBD2 (6 bases). V was pared by 4 bases and J by 0 bases, with 13 bases between. CDR3 length equals 16 residues. Per germline, CDR1 SGHRS and CDR2 YFSETQ. The CDR3 DNA follows: TGCGCCAGCAGCGCGGGACGGACCACGAACACCGGGGAGCTGTTTTTT. It encodes CASSAGRTTNTGELFF.

The V call is TRBV19, the J call TRBJ2-7; 7 nucleotides align to TRBD1. V was pared by 6 bases and J by 3 bases, with 5 bases of the junction left unmatched. The CDR3 covers 13 residues. Germline V gene sequence: CDR1 LNHDA, CDR2 SQIVND (reference sequence). DNA of the CDR3: TGTGCCAGTAGCACTTACAGGGGCTACGAGCAGTACTTC. Translated: CASSTYRGYEQYF.

The chain uses TRBV4-3 and TRBJ1-2; 8 bases line up with TRBD1. Trimming at V came to 4 bases and at J to 5 bases, leaving 9 bases not matched to a gene. Germline V gives CDR1 LGHNA, CDR2 YSLEER. CDR3 size: 15 residues. The CDR3 DNA follows: TGCGCCAGCAGCCCGACGACAGGGGCTTGGTATGGCTACACCTTC. Translating gives CASSPTTGAWYGYTF.

This clone appeared a few times. This sequence joins TRBV5-1 and TRBJ2-1, with 9 bases identical to TRBD2. The CDR3 spans 17 residues. The V segment lost 4 bases and the J segment 4 bases; nucleotides outside the gene matches: 12. Germline lookup yields CDR1 SGHRS and CDR2 YFSETQ. This chain's CDR3 is CASSRNTRLAEYNEQFF. CDR3 nucleotides: TGCGCCAGCAGCCGAAACACCAGACTAGCGGAATACAATGAGCAGTTCTTC.

This clone was seen a single time. The chain links TRBV27 to TRBJ2-7; 11 positions agree with TRBD1. Trimming removed 4 bases from V and 3 bases from J; junction bases left unmatched: 8. The CDR3 spans 16 residues. Germline CDR1 MNHEY, CDR2 SMNVEV (reference sequence). CDR3 loop: CASSYRYGTGGYEQYF. CDR3 nucleotides: TGTGCCAGCAGTTATAGGTATGGGACAGGGGGCTACGAGCAGTACTTC.

This rearrangement joins TRBV5-1 to TRBJ2-5; TRBD2 might be the D (6 bases). The V end was cut by 0 bases, the J end by 2 bases, with 11 bases between. The length of the CDR3 is 15 residues. Per the germline V gene, CDR1 is SGHRS and CDR2 is YFSETQ. CDR3 bases: TGCGCCAGCAGCTTGGGTTCAGGGAGGCAAGAGACCCAGTACTTC. Its translation is CASSLGSGRQETQYF. Full variable domain (rest looked up from reference TRBV5-1 and TRBJ2-5): KAGVTQTPRYLIKTRGQQVTLSCSPISGHRSVSWYQQTPGQGLQFLFEYFSETQRNKGNFPGRFSGRQFSNSRSEMNVSTLELGDSALYLCASSLGSGRQETQYFGPGTRLLVL.

The chain uses TRBV28 and TRBJ2-7, with 9 bases matching TRBD2. Per the germline V gene, CDR1 is MDHEN and CDR2 is SYDVKM. The CDR3 has 17 residues. Trimming at V came to 2 bases and at J to 7 bases, leaving 15 bases not matched to a gene. CDR3 nucleotides: TGTGCCAGCAGTTTAGAGACTATAGCGGGAGACGGGAGGGAGCAGTACTTC. Amino acids: CASSLETIAGDGREQYF.

This chain links TRBV27 with TRBJ2-7; 7 nucleotides align to TRBD1. CDR3 length: 16 amino acids. Germline V CDR1 and CDR2: MNHEY, SMNVEV (reference sequence). V gave up 0 bases and J gave up 5 bases; unmatched junction bases: 10. The CDR3: CASSLSMSFGQDEQYF. The CDR3, as DNA: TGTGCCAGCAGTTTATCGATGTCATTCGGACAGGACGAGCAGTACTTC.

The count of this clone is one. CDR3 in DNA: TGTGCCAGCAGCTTAGGCCGAGGAAGCGGCCTCTCCTACGAGCAGTACTTC. As protein: CASSLGRGSGLSYEQYF. The chain recombines TRBV13 with TRBJ2-7; a weak D match, TRBD2 (5 bases). Per germline, CDR1 PRHDT and CDR2 FYEKMQ (reference sequence). V lost 0 bases and J 0 bases, leaving 15 bases between the germline ends. The CDR3 is 17 amino acids.

A note on this clone: The identical CDR3 is also encoded by other nucleotide sequences in the sample. The chain recombines TRBV18 with TRBJ1-1, with a weak D call TRBD1 (5 bases). The V and J ends lost 3 bases and 10 bases respectively, with 9 bases between them. Germline V gene data show CDR1 as KGHSH and CDR2 as LQKENI. This CDR3 has 11 residues. The CDR3 loop is CASSPGRGAFF. Here the CDR3 DNA reads TGTGCCAGCTCACCGGGGCGTGGAGCTTTCTTT.

The chain links TRBV5-1 to TRBJ2-2, with D maybe TRBD2 (6 bases). The germline gives CDR1 SGHRS, CDR2 YFSETQ. The CDR3 is 16 amino acids. The V and J ends lost 3 bases and 5 bases respectively, with 17 bases between them. As DNA, the CDR3 is TGCGCCAGCAGCTCGCCGTCGACTAGTACAACCGGGGAGCTGTTTTTT. Protein sequence: CASSSPSTSTTGELFF.

CDR3 loop: CASSLEGSNQPQHF. The CDR3 DNA sequence: TGTGCCAGCAGTCTGGAGGGGAGCAATCAGCCCCAGCATTTT. The rearrangement links TRBV27 to TRBJ1-5, with TRBD1 as a possible D gene (5 bases). Germline V gene data show CDR1 as MNHEY and CDR2 as SMNVEV (reference sequence). CDR3 length: 14 amino acids. V lost 5 bases, J lost 1 base, and 9 bases lay in between.

The chain recombines TRBV19 with TRBJ2-7; D possibly corresponds to TRBD1 (6 bases). V lost 2 bases and J lost 4, with 15 bases in between. This CDR3 region has 15 residues. CDR1 and CDR2 from the germline V gene are LNHDA and SQIVND (reference sequence). The CDR3 DNA sequence: TGTGCCAGTAGTATACGGGACACCTTATGGTACGAGCAGTACTTC. Residues: CASSIRDTLWYEQYF. The full variable domain, completed using reference TRBV19 and TRBJ2-7, is DGGITQSPKYLFRKEGQNVTLSCEQNLNHDAMYWYRQDPGQGLRLIYYSQIVNDFQKGDIAEGYSVSREKKESFPLTVTSAQKNPTAFYLCASSIRDTLWYEQYFGPGTRLTVT.

J is TRBJ1-3 and V is TRBV7-2; no clear D. From germline, CDR1 is SGHTA and CDR2 FQGNSA. Between the trimmed V and J ends, which lost 0 bases and 4 bases, there was a span of 7 bases. This CDR3 comprises 14 residues. The CDR3 region has the DNA TGTGCCAGCAGCTTAGCGTTAGAGGGAAACACCATATATTTT. This codes for CASSLALEGNTIYF.

The chain has TRBV27 and TRBJ2-1, with 9 bases identical to TRBD2. Germline assignment: CDR1 MNHEY and CDR2 SMNVEV (reference sequence). V lost 3 bases and J lost 8; bases outside the gene matches: 2. This CDR3 region has 13 residues. The CDR3 loop is CASSLGLADEQFF. The DNA for the CDR3 is TGTGCCAGCAGTTTGGGACTAGCAGATGAGCAGTTCTTC.

J is TRBJ1-6 and V is TRBV20-1; D possibly corresponds to TRBD1 (6 bases). The CDR3 totals 15 residues. V gave up 3 bases and J gave up 9 bases, with 18 bases separating them. Germline V lookup: CDR1 DFQATT, CDR2 SNEGSKA (reference sequence). CDR3 amino acids: CSASHPGTGSSPLHF. In DNA form, the CDR3 reads TGCAGTGCTAGTCATCCGGGCACAGGGAGTTCACCCCTCCACTTT.

The gene calls are TRBV28 and TRBJ2-5; TRBD1 matches 10 bases. The length of the CDR3 is 15 residues. Germline V gives CDR1 MDHEN, CDR2 SYDVKM. The trim removed 5 bases at V and 4 bases at J, leaving 7 bases unmatched. The CDR3 DNA follows: TGTGCCAGCAGTCCCGGACAGGGGGTTAGAGAGACCCAGTACTTC. It yields the protein CASSPGQGVRETQYF.